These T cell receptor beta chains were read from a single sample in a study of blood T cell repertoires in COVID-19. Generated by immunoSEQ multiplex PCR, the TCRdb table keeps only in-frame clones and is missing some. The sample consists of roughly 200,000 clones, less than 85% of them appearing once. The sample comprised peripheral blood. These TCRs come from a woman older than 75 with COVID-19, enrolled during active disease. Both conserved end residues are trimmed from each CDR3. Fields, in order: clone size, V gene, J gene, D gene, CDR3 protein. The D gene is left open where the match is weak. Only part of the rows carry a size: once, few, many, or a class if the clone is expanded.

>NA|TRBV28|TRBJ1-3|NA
ASSSTGTGNTIY
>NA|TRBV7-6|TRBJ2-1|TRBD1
ASSPLSRDRGRVVYNEQF
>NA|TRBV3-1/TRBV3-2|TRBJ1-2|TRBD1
ASSRQGVGYGYT
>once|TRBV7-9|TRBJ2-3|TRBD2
ASSVLSGRVSTDTQY
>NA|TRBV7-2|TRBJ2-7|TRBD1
ASSLEGQGLTYEQY
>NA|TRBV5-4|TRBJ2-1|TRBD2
ASSHGGSGGYNEQF
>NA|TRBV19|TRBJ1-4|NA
ASSTLPGRSNEKLF
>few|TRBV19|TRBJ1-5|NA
ASSWSFPSNNQPQH
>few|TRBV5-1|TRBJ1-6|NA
ASSFQQGVGSPLH
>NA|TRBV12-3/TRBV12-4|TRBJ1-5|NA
ASSLTGNQPQH
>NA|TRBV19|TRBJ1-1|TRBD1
ASSSSDRGLIEAF
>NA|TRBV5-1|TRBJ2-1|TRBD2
ASGVAGGPWQF